Each of the 22 T cell receptor beta chains below was sequenced from the same sample in a study of blood T cell repertoires in COVID-19 (dated by TCRdb to 2020 to 2022). Library creation used the immunoSEQ multiplex PCR assay. Imported from immuneACCESS, the table was reduced by TCRdb to in-frame sequences with V and J called. These copies leave out some clones; in studies compared against another copy, an unresolved V gene accounts for under half, and the cause of the remainder is not known. Present in this sample are approximately 250,000 clones, 85% to 90% of which were seen just once. Of the sample, about 4% falls within the top ten clones. Sample: PBMCs or T cells enriched from blood (not recorded which). These receptors all come from a woman aged 25 to 39 with acute COVID-19.

This sequence joins TRBV14 and TRBJ1-5; D unresolved. V was trimmed by 4 bases and J by 4 bases, leaving 2 bases between them. This CDR3 region has 11 residues. The germline V gene has CDR1 SGHDN and CDR2 FVKESK. The CDR3 DNA is TGTGCCAGCAGCCCGAATCAGCCCCAGCATTTT. It encodes CASSPNQPQHF.

The chain recombines TRBV27 with TRBJ2-2, with TRBD2 as a possible D gene (7 bases). CDR3 size: 16 residues. V was cut by 7 bases and J by 6 bases, with 21 bases left in between. Germline loops: CDR1 MNHEY, CDR2 SMNVEV (reference sequence). The CDR3 nucleotides are TGTGCCAGCACCAGTTTTCTCGAGGGGGGGGCCGGGGAGCTGTTTTTT. It yields the protein CASTSFLEGGAGELFF.

V and J are TRBV5-8 and TRBJ2-7; 7 positions match TRBD1. Germline V gene sequence: CDR1 SGHTS, CDR2 YDEGEE. With 2 bases clipped from V and 2 bases from J, the junction kept 1 base outside the gene matches. The length of the CDR3 is 13 residues. CDR3 sequence (DNA): TGTGCCAGCAGCTTCGGGACAGCCTACGAGCAGTACTTC. Amino acid sequence: CASSFGTAYEQYF.

This clone was detected only a few times. The V and J genes are TRBV28 and TRBJ1-4, with a tentative D call TRBD1 (5 bases). CDR3 length: 13 amino acids. Germline values: CDR1 MDHEN, CDR2 SYDVKM. V lost 7 bases and J 8 bases, leaving 14 bases between the germline ends. The CDR3 loop is CASNTGQSEKLFF. In DNA, the CDR3 is TGTGCCAGCAATACAGGACAAAGCGAAAAACTGTTTTTT. The whole variable domain, filled in from reference TRBV28 and TRBJ1-4, reads DVKVTQSSRYLVKRTGEKVFLECVQDMDHENMFWYRQDPGLGLRLIYFSYDVKMKEKGDIPEGYSVSREKKERFSLILESASTNQTSMYLCASNTGQSEKLFFGSGTQLSVL.

J is TRBJ1-3 and V is TRBV3-1 (or the pseudogene TRBV3-2), with D perhaps TRBD1 (6 bases). CDR1 and CDR2 from the germline V gene are LGHDT and YNNKEL (reference sequence). V was clipped by 4 bases and J by 3 bases, with 10 bases between them. The CDR3 extends over 14 amino acids. In DNA form, the CDR3 reads TGTGCCAGCAGCCCGACGGACAGTGGAAACACCATATATTTT. It codes for CASSPTDSGNTIYF.

The DNA for the CDR3 is TGTGCCAGCAGCCAGACCACTGGGGACAGGGGGGGGAGCAATCAGCCCCAGCATTTT. It is translated as CASSQTTGDRGGSNQPQHF. This chain uses TRBV3-1 (or the pseudogene TRBV3-2) with TRBJ1-5; 11 bases match TRBD1. J lost 1 base, V lost 3 bases, and 11 bases had no gene match. The CDR3 extends over 19 amino acids. From germline, CDR1 is LGHDT and CDR2 YNNKEL (reference sequence).

The rearrangement links TRBV15 to TRBJ1-3, with D unresolved. The V end lost 0 bases, the J end lost 0 bases, and 9 bases lay between the germline ends. The CDR3 sequence is 16 residues long. The germline CDR1 and CDR2 sequences are LNHNV and YYDKDF (reference sequence). The CDR3 coding sequence is TGTGCCACCAGCAGAGATGGAGGTGCCTCTGGAAACACCATATATTTT. Protein: CATSRDGGASGNTIYF.

V usage is TRBV25-1 and J usage is TRBJ2-7; D perhaps matches TRBD2 (5 bases). Germline CDR1 and CDR2: MGHDK and SYGVNS. With 5 bases removed from V and 5 bases from J, the gap between germline ends came to 22 bases. This CDR3 has 16 amino acids. CDR3 protein: CASSIRGQVEEDEQYF. CDR3 in DNA: TGTGCCAGCAGTATCCGGGGTCAGGTAGAAGAGGACGAGCAGTACTTC.

This sequence joins TRBV19 and TRBJ2-5; the match to TRBD1 covers 7 bases. CDR3 length equals 14 residues. The V and J ends lost 5 bases and 5 bases, in that order; junction bases with no gene match: 8. Germline assignment: CDR1 LNHDA and CDR2 SQIVND (reference sequence). CDR3 nucleotides: TGTGCCAGTAGTCGGGACAGCCGTCGGGAGACCCAGTACTTC. Protein product: CASSRDSRRETQYF.

About this clone itself: Other DNA sequences in this specimen translate into the identical CDR3. The J gene is TRBJ2-7, the V gene TRBV7-6, with 10 bases lining up with TRBD1. Germline V gene data show CDR1 as SGHVS and CDR2 as FNYEAQ. The CDR3 has 14 residues. Trimming removed 1 base from V and 7 bases from J; junction bases left unmatched: 4. CDR3 nucleotides: TGTGCCAGCAGCTTAGAGGACAGGGGGAGGGAGCAGTACTTC. Translated: CASSLEDRGREQYF.

In its sample, this clone was seen once. The rearrangement uses TRBV6-5 and TRBJ1-4, with 8 bases identical to TRBD1. V gave up 10 bases and J gave up 7 bases; unmatched junction bases: 11. The CDR3 runs 14 residues. Germline CDR1 is MNHEY and CDR2 is SVGAGI. The CDR3 DNA is TGTGCCACCGAAGACAGGGGCAAAGGTGAAAAACTGTTTTTT. It codes for CATEDRGKGEKLFF.

V usage is TRBV27 and J usage is TRBJ2-3; 12 bases map to TRBD2. From germline, CDR1 is MNHEY and CDR2 SMNVEV (reference sequence). The CDR3 loop spans 15 amino acids. Losses at the gene ends were 6 bases for V and 2 bases for J; bases not matched to a gene: 3. The DNA of the CDR3 is TGTGCCAGCAGGGGACTAGCGGGTTTCACAGATACGCAGTATTTT. Amino acids: CASRGLAGFTDTQYF.

The chain links TRBV27 to TRBJ1-4; no firm D call. CDR3 size: 16 residues. Germline V gene sequence: CDR1 MNHEY, CDR2 SMNVEV (reference sequence). V lost 8 bases to trimming and J lost 0 bases, with 16 bases between them. This CDR3 is CASASIRFSTNEKLFF. The CDR3 bases are TGTGCCAGCGCCAGTATCAGATTTTCAACTAATGAAAAACTGTTTTTT.

The rearrangement uses TRBV18 and TRBJ1-4; no clear D. Between the trimmed V and J ends, which lost 2 bases and 0 bases, there was a span of 4 bases. Germline CDR1 and CDR2: KGHSH and LQKENI. The CDR3 extends over 14 amino acids. The CDR3 is CASSPSSTNEKLFF. As DNA, the CDR3 is TGTGCCAGCTCACCATCTTCAACTAATGAAAAACTGTTTTTT.

The rearrangement uses TRBV19 and TRBJ2-6; D might be TRBD2 (6 bases). This CDR3 contains 15 residues. In germline, CDR1 is LNHDA, CDR2 SQIVND (reference sequence). With 3 bases removed from V and 1 base from J, the gap between germline ends came to 7 bases. CDR3: CASSMGGSGANVLTF. CDR3 nucleotides: TGTGCCAGTAGTATGGGGGGTTCTGGGGCCAACGTCCTGACTTTC.

The chain recombines TRBV4-1 with TRBJ2-1; 9 positions agree with TRBD2. The J segment lost 7 bases and the V segment lost 1 base, leaving 11 bases of the junction unmatched. This CDR3 comprises 17 residues. Looked up from germline, CDR1 is MGHRA and CDR2 is YSYEKL. DNA of the CDR3: TGCGCCAGCAGCCAAGTCGTTCCTAGCGGGACATCAAATGAGCAGTTCTTC. This sequence encodes CASSQVVPSGTSNEQFF.

This clone came up once. The gene calls are TRBV10-1 and TRBJ2-3; D perhaps matches TRBD2 (6 bases). The V end lost 7 bases, the J end lost 3 bases, and 11 bases lay between the germline ends. CDR3 size: 13 residues. Germline assignment: CDR1 WNHNN and CDR2 SYGVQD (reference sequence). DNA for the CDR3: TGCGCCAGCACCCGGGAGATTACAGATACGCAGTATTTT. Translating gives CASTREITDTQYF.

The chain has TRBV10-3 and TRBJ2-2; TRBD2 matches at 10 bases. In germline, CDR1 is ENHRY, CDR2 SYGVKD. The V gene end was trimmed by 0 bases and the J gene end by 4 bases; junction bases not matched to a gene: 2. The CDR3 extends over 16 amino acids. CDR3 nucleotides: TGTGCCATCAGTGAGTCGTTAGCGGGAGGCACCGGGGAGCTGTTTTTT. Translated, it gives CAISESLAGGTGELFF.

The J gene is TRBJ2-2, the V gene TRBV5-1, with D possibly being TRBD1 (5 bases). CDR3 length equals 16 residues. The germline gives CDR1 SGHRS, CDR2 YFSETQ. V lost 0 bases to trimming and J lost 1 base, with 10 bases between them. Written as DNA, the CDR3 is TGCGCCAGCAGCTTGGGCGACAGAGAGAACACCGGGGAGCTGTTTTTT. Protein product: CASSLGDRENTGELFF.

The V gene is TRBV19, the J gene TRBJ2-7; 10 bases agree with TRBD1. In germline, CDR1 is LNHDA, CDR2 SQIVND (reference sequence). J gave up 2 bases and V 8 bases, and 6 bases lay outside the gene matches. This CDR3 region has 14 residues. The CDR3 loop is CASADDRGPYEQYF. The CDR3, as DNA: TGTGCCAGTGCAGATGACAGGGGGCCCTACGAGCAGTACTTC.

The chain joins TRBV10-2 to TRBJ2-1, with D possibly TRBD2 on 6 matching bases. Looked up from germline, CDR1 is WSHSY and CDR2 is SAAADI. The V gene lost 6 bases and the J gene lost 9 bases, with 15 bases spanning the gap. CDR3 length: 13 amino acids. CDR3 protein: CASRVAAIGEQFF. CDR3 DNA sequence: TGCGCCAGCAGGGTAGCGGCGATCGGTGAGCAGTTCTTC.

This rearrangement joins TRBV9 to TRBJ2-3; TRBD2 agrees at 16 bases. The trim removed 4 bases at V and 6 bases at J, leaving 5 bases unmatched. CDR3 length: 16 amino acids. Germline lookup yields CDR1 SGDLS and CDR2 YYNGEE. The CDR3 sequence: CASSPGLAGGPDTQYF. The CDR3 DNA is TGTGCCAGCAGCCCGGGACTAGCGGGAGGGCCGGATACGCAGTATTTT.